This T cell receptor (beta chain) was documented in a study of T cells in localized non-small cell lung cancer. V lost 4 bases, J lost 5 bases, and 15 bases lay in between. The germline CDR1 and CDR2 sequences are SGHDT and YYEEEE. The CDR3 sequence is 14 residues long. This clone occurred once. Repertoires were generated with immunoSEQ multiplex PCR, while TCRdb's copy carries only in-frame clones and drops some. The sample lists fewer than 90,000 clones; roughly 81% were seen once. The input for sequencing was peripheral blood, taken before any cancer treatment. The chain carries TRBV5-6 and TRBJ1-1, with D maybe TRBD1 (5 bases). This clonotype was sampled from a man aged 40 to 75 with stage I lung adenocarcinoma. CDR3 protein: CASSPAGGRTEAFF. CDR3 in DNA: TGTGCCAGCAGCCCGGCCGGGGGAAGGACTGAAGCTTTCTTT.